This paragraph reports one TCR beta chain. Its antigen remains unknown. Using immunoSEQ multiplex PCR, the repertoire was profiled, and TCRdb retains in-frame clones only, with some absent. The sample includes about 140,000 clones, approximately 90% of them seen just once. The entry originates in a study of T cell responses to AZD1222 COVID-19 vaccine. Study-level results: Clonal diversity may have been underestimated, and the donors were mostly white British, with more females than males. Reports indicate that nearly half of spike-specific TCRs are directed at unmutated variant regions. Two doses of AZD1222 preceded a rise in Spike-specific TCR breadth and depth. With dominance at 160-218 and 743-854, vaccine-associated CD4 TCRs spanned spike.

The CDR3 extends over 17 amino acids. Germline CDR1 and CDR2: ENHRY and SYGVKD. V lost 2 bases, J lost 0 bases, and 14 bases lay in between. V usage is TRBV10-3 and J usage is TRBJ2-1, with D unclear. The TCR comes from an adult in good health. The specimen was peripheral blood, collected on day 0 of AZD1222 vaccination. The CDR3 nucleotides read TGTGCCATCAGTGAGGTACTTTTCCTTGCCTCCTACAATGAGCAGTTCTTC. As protein: CAISEVLFLASYNEQFF.